One sample yielded the 13 T cell receptor beta chains listed below, sequenced in a study of T cell responses to AZD1222 COVID-19 vaccine. This table comes from immunoSEQ multiplex PCR, and its TCRdb copy is limited to in-frame clones, with some not included. The sample consists of about 150,000 clones, roughly 88% of them appearing once. The sample here was peripheral blood, taken 28 days after the second AZD1222 dose. These receptors originate from an adult who received the AZD1222 COVID-19 vaccine.

CDR3 region: CASSARDRDNYGYTF. The DNA for the CDR3 is TGTGCCAGCAGCGCCCGGGACAGGGATAACTATGGCTACACCTTC. The chain combines TRBV7-2 with TRBJ1-2, with 9 bases fitting TRBD1. Germline trimming cut 5 bases from V and 1 base from J; bases unmatched to any gene: 5. Per the germline V gene, CDR1 is SGHTA and CDR2 is FQGNSA. The CDR3 spans 15 residues.

This clone was seen only a few times. The genes are TRBV19 and TRBJ2-6; the match to TRBD1 covers 8 bases. CDR1 LNHDA and CDR2 SQIVND come from the germline V gene (reference sequence). V lost 0 bases and J lost 0; bases outside the gene matches: 4. CDR3 length: 18 amino acids. The CDR3 loop reads CASSIEGQAFSGANVLTF. The CDR3 bases are TGTGCCAGTAGTATAGAGGGACAGGCTTTCTCTGGGGCCAACGTCCTGACTTTC.

The chain's CDR3 is CATSTRNQPQHF. CDR3 DNA: TGTGCCACCAGCACTAGGAATCAGCCCCAGCATTTT. This rearrangement joins TRBV15 to TRBJ1-5, with D unresolved. Germline V gene sequence: CDR1 LNHNV, CDR2 YYDKDF (reference sequence). CDR3 length equals 12 residues. The V gene lost 4 bases and the J gene lost 4 bases, with 5 bases spanning the gap. Supplemented by reference TRBV15 and TRBJ1-5, the full variable domain reads DAMVIQNPRYQVTQFGKPVTLSCSQTLNHNVMYWYQQKSSQAPKLLFHYYDKDFNNEADTPDNFQSRRPNTSFCFLDIRSPGLGDTAMYLCATSTRNQPQHFGDGTRLSIL.

This chain joins TRBV3-1 (or the pseudogene TRBV3-2) and TRBJ2-7; D is uncertain. The CDR3 runs to 12 residues. Germline CDR1 and CDR2: LGHDT and YNNKEL (reference sequence). Trimming cost V 8 bases and J 1 base, with 9 bases left between them. This CDR3 reads CASALSSYEQYF. Written as DNA, the CDR3 is TGTGCCAGCGCTCTGAGTTCCTACGAGCAGTACTTC.

The chain is built from TRBV14 and TRBJ2-5; D perhaps matches TRBD1 (6 bases). The CDR3 consists of 14 residues. CDR1 SGHDN and CDR2 FVKESK come from the germline V gene. V dropped 8 bases and J dropped 4 bases, with 17 bases sitting between them. The CDR3 DNA reads TGTGCCAGCTCCCGCAGACAGGCGGGAGAGACCCAGTACTTC. Protein: CASSRRQAGETQYF.

This chain connects TRBV6-5 to TRBJ2-7; perhaps TRBD2 as D (6 bases). CDR3 length equals 14 residues. CDR1 is MNHEY and CDR2 is SVGAGI in the germline V gene. The ends were cut back, 0 bases at V and 3 bases at J, with 9 bases in the middle. In DNA form, the CDR3 reads TGTGCCAGCAGTTACTCGAGGCGGGACTACGAGCAGTACTTC. It specifies CASSYSRRDYEQYF.

The chain carries TRBV3-1 (or the pseudogene TRBV3-2) and TRBJ2-5; no definite D call. This CDR3 contains 13 residues. The germline V and J ends were trimmed by 1 base and 2 bases, with 5 bases remaining between them. In germline, CDR1 is LGHDT, CDR2 YNNKEL (reference sequence). CDR3 nucleotides: TGTGCCAGCAGCCAAGTCAATCAAGAGACCCAGTACTTC. Its translation: CASSQVNQETQYF.

This sequence joins TRBV7-8 and TRBJ2-3; unclear D gene. The CDR3 loop spans 10 amino acids. Germline loops: CDR1 SGHVS, CDR2 FQNEAQ. V was shortened by 6 bases and J by 5 bases, with 3 bases between the two germline ends. The CDR3 DNA follows: TGTGCCAGCAGAGGAGATACGCAGTATTTT. Translating it yields CASRGDTQYF.

This rearrangement joins TRBV7-2 to TRBJ2-7; a weak D match, TRBD2 (7 bases). The V gene lost 0 bases and the J gene lost 1 base, with 10 bases spanning the gap. CDR3 length: 15 amino acids. The germline gives CDR1 SGHTA, CDR2 FQGNSA. CDR3: CASSLAGGPSYEQYF. The CDR3 region has the DNA TGTGCCAGCAGCTTAGCGGGGGGGCCTTCCTACGAGCAGTACTTC. The complete variable domain, with remaining parts taken from reference TRBV7-2 and TRBJ2-7, reads GAGVSQSPSNKVTEKGKDVELRCDPISGHTALYWYRQSLGQGLEFLIYFQGNSAPDKSGLPSDRFSAERTGGSVSTLTIQRTQQEDSAVYLCASSLAGGPSYEQYFGPGTRLTVT.

This clone was observed a single time. The V and J genes are TRBV28 and TRBJ2-7, with D perhaps TRBD2 (6 bases). Trimming shortened V by 6 bases and J by 0 bases, and 15 bases separated the two germline ends. The CDR3 has 15 residues. CDR1 MDHEN and CDR2 SYDVKM come from the germline V gene. CDR3 DNA sequence: TGTGCCAGCAGCCTTACGGGGGTGAGCTCCTACGAGCAGTACTTC. Translation: CASSLTGVSSYEQYF.

The chain recombines TRBV28 with TRBJ1-5; D may be TRBD1 (6 bases). CDR3 length: 15 residues. The ends were cut back, 2 bases at V and 2 bases at J, with 10 bases in the middle. Per the germline V gene, CDR1 is MDHEN and CDR2 is SYDVKM. In DNA, the CDR3 is TGTGCCAGCAGTTTAGAGGACAGTCGCAATCAGCCCCAGCATTTT. As protein: CASSLEDSRNQPQHF. Drawing the rest from reference TRBV28 and TRBJ1-5, the complete variable domain is DVKVTQSSRYLVKRTGEKVFLECVQDMDHENMFWYRQDPGLGLRLIYFSYDVKMKEKGDIPEGYSVSREKKERFSLILESASTNQTSMYLCASSLEDSRNQPQHFGDGTRLSIL.

The table lists this clone with a few counts. The chain has TRBV6-5 and TRBJ1-5, with TRBD1 as a possible D gene (5 bases). Trimming stripped 6 bases from V and 2 bases from J, with 14 bases between. The V gene's germline CDR1 is MNHEY and CDR2 SVGAGI. CDR3 length equals 15 residues. In DNA form, the CDR3 reads TGTGCCAGCAGCAGACAGATTGATGGCAATCAGCCCCAGCATTTT. Translated, it gives CASSRQIDGNQPQHF.

V gene TRBV11-2 combines with J gene TRBJ2-7, with 11 bases that match TRBD2. The CDR3 covers 15 residues. Germline-derived CDR1 and CDR2 are SGHAT and FQNNGV. J was trimmed by 2 bases and V by 4 bases; bases with no gene match: 4. The CDR3 loop reads CASSSATSGTYEQYF. CDR3 nucleotides: TGTGCCAGCAGCTCTGCGACTAGCGGGACCTACGAGCAGTACTTC.